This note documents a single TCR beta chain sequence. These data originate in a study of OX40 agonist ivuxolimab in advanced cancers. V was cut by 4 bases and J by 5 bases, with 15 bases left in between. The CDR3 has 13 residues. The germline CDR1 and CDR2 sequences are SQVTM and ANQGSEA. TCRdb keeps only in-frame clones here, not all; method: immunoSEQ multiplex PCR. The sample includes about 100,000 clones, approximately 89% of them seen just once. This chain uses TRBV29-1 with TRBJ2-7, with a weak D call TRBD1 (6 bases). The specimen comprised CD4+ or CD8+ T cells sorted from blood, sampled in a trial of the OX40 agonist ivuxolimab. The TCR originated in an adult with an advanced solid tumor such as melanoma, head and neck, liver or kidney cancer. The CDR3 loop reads CSVAPRTDNEQYF. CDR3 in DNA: TGCAGCGTTGCCCCTCGGACAGACAACGAGCAGTACTTC.